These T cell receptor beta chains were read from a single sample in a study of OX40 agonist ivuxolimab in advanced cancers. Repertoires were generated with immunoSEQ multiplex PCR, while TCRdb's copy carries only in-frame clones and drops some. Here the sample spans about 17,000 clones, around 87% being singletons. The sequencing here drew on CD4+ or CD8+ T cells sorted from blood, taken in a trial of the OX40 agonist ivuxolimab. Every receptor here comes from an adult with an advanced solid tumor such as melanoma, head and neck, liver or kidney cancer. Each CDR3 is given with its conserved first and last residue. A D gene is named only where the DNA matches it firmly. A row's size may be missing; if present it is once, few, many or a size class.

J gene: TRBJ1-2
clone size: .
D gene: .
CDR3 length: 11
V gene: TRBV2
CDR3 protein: CASSEPTGYTF
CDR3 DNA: TGTGCCAGCAGTGAGCCTACGGGCTACACCTTC

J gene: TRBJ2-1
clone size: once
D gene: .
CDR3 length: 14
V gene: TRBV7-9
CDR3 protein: CASSLAGLNNEQFF
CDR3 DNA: TGTGCCAGCAGCTTAGCAGGACTTAACAATGAGCAGTTCTTC

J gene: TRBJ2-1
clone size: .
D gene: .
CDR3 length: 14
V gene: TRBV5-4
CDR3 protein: CASTRGGTYNEQFF
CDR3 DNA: TGTGCCAGCACCCGGGGTGGGACCTACAATGAGCAGTTCTTC

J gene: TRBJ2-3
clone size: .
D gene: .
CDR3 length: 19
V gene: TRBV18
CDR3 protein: CASSPLDPSNSRHLDTQYF
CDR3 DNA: TGTGCCAGCTCACCACTCGACCCCTCGAACTCGCGGCATTTAGATACGCAGTATTTT

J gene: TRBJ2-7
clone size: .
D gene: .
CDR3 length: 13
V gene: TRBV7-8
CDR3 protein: CASSLENSYEQYF
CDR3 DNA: TGTGCCAGCAGTTTGGAAAACTCCTACGAGCAGTACTTC

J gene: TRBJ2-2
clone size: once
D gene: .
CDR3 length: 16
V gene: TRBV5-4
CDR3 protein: CASSLISAKNTGELFF
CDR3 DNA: TGTGCCAGCAGCTTGATTAGCGCGAAGAACACCGGGGAGCTGTTTTTT

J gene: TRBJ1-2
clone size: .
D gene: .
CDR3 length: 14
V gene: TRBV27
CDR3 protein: CASSLQGQPVGYTF
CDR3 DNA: TGTGCCAGCAGTCTACAGGGACAACCCGTTGGCTACACCTTC

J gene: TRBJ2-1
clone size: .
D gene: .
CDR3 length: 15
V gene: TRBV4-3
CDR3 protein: CASSQASETYNEQFF
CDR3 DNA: TGCGCCAGCAGCCAAGCGTCGGAGACCTACAATGAGCAGTTCTTC

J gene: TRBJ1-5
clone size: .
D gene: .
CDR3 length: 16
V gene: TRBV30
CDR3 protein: CAWSGIGLGSNQPQHF
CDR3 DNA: TGTGCCTGGAGTGGAATCGGACTAGGTAGCAATCAGCCCCAGCATTTT

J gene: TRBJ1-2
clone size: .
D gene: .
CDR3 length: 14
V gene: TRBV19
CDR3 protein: CASSMGPAHYGYTF
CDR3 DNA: TGTGCCAGTAGTATGGGGCCGGCGCATTATGGCTACACCTTC

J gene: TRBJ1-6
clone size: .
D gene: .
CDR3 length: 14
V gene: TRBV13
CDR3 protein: CASSRRTVNSPLHF
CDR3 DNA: TGTGCCAGCAGCAGGCGGACAGTTAATTCACCCCTCCACTTT

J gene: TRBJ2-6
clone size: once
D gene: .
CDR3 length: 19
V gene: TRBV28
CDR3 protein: CASSSHLAPPGSGANVLTF
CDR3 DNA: TGTGCCAGCAGTTCCCACCTGGCACCGCCAGGCTCTGGGGCCAACGTCCTGACTTTC

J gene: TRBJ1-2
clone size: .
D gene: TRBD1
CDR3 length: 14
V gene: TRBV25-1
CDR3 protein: CASSYETGVYGYTF
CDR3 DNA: TGTGCCAGCAGTTACGAGACAGGGGTCTATGGCTACACCTTC

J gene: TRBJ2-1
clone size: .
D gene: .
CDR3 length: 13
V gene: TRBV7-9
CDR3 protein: CASSLRGVNEQFF
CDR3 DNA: TGTGCCAGCAGTTTACGCGGAGTCAATGAGCAGTTCTTC

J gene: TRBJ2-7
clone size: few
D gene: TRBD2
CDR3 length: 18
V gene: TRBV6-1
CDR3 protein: CASSEVGAGGPAPYEQYF
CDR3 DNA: TGTGCCAGCAGTGAGGTGGGAGCGGGAGGGCCAGCCCCCTACGAGCAGTACTTC

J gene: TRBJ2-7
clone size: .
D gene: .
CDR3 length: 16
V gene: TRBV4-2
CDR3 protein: CASSQDTGQTIHEQYF
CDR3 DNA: TGTGCCAGCAGCCAAGATACCGGACAGACGATACACGAGCAGTACTTC

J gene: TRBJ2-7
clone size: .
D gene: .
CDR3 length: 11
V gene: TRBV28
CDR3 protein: CASSLEYEQYF
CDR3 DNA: TGTGCCAGCAGTTTAGAATACGAGCAGTACTTC

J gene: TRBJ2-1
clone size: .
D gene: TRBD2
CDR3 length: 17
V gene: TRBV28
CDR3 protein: CASSLPWTSGDFGEQFF
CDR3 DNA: TGTGCCAGCAGTCTACCATGGACTAGCGGGGACTTTGGTGAGCAGTTCTTC

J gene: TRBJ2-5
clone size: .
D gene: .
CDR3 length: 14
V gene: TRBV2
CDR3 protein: CASSASQGSETQYF
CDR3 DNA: TGTGCCAGCAGTGCCTCACAGGGATCTGAGACCCAGTACTTC

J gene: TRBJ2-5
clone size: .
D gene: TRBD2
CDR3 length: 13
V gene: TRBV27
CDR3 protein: CASSVAGGWEQYF
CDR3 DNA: TGTGCCAGCAGTGTAGCGGGAGGCTGGGAGCAGTACTTC

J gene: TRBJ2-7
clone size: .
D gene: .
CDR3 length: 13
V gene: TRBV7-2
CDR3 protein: CASSIGTTYEQYF
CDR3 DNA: TGTGCCAGCAGCATAGGGACCACCTACGAGCAGTACTTC

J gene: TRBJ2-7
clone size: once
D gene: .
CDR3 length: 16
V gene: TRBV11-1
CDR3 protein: CASSWVRSGPGYEQYF
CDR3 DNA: TGTGCCAGCAGCTGGGTCCGATCAGGGCCCGGCTACGAGCAGTACTTC

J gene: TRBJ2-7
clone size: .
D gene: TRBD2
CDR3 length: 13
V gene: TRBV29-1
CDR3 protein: CSAATSGDYEQYF
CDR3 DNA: TGCAGCGCCGCGACTAGCGGAGACTACGAGCAGTACTTC

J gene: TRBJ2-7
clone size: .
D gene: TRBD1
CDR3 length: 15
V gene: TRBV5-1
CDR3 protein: CASSLVRDRAIEQYF
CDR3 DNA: TGCGCCAGCAGCTTGGTTCGGGACAGGGCGATCGAGCAGTACTTC

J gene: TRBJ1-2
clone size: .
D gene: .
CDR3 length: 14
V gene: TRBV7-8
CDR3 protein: CASSSGGVHYGYTF
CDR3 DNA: TGTGCCAGCAGTTCAGGTGGGGTGCACTATGGCTACACCTTC

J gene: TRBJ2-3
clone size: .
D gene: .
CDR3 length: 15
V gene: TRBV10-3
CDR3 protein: CAISELLAGTDTQYF
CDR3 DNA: TGTGCCATCAGTGAGTTACTAGCCGGCACAGATACGCAGTATTTT

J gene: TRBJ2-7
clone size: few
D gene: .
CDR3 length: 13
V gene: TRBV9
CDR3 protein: CASSVSGAYEQYF
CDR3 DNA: TGTGCCAGCAGCGTTTCCGGGGCATACGAGCAGTACTTC

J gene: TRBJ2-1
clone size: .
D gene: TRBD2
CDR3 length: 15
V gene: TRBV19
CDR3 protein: CASSAGTSASNEQFF
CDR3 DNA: TGTGCCAGTAGCGCCGGGACTAGCGCCAGCAATGAGCAGTTCTTC

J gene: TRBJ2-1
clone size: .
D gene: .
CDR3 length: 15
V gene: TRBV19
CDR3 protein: CATTTAMSSYNEQFF
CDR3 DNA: TGTGCCACTACGACAGCGATGAGCTCCTACAATGAGCAGTTCTTC

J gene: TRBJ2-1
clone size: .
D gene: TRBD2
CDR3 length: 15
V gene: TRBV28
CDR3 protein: CASRRTSGKDNEQFF
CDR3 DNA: TGTGCCAGCAGACGAACTAGCGGGAAAGACAATGAGCAGTTCTTC

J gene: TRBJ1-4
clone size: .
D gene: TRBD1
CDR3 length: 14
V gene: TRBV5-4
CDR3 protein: CASSSGQPNEKLFF
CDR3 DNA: TGTGCCAGCAGCTCGGGACAGCCTAATGAAAAACTGTTTTTT

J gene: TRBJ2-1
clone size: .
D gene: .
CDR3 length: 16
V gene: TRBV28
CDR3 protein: CASSLLSGFPTNEQFF
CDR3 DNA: TGTGCCAGCAGTTTACTATCGGGGTTCCCCACCAATGAGCAGTTCTTC

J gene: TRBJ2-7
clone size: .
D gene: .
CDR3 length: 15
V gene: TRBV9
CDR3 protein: CASSLEGLSSYEQYF
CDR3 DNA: TGTGCCAGCAGCCTGGAGGGCTTGAGCTCCTACGAGCAGTACTTC

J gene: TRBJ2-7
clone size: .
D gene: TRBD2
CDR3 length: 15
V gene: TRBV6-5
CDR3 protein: CASSYLASGSYEQYF
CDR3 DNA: TGTGCCAGCAGTTACCTGGCTAGCGGGAGCTACGAGCAGTACTTC

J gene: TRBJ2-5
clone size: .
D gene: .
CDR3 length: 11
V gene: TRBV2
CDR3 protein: CASMGVETQYF
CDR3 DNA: TGTGCCAGCATGGGAGTAGAGACCCAGTACTTC

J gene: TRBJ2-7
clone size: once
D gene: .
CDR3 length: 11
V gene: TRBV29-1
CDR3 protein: CSVDLVNEQYF
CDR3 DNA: TGCAGCGTTGACCTAGTTAACGAGCAGTACTTC

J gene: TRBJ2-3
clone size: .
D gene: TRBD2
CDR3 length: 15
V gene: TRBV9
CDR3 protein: CASSEDLAGTDTQYF
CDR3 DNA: TGTGCCAGCAGCGAAGACCTAGCGGGCACAGATACGCAGTATTTT

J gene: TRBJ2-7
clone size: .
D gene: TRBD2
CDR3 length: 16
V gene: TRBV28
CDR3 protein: CASSRITSGSSYEQYF
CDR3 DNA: TGTGCCAGCAGTCGCATAACTAGCGGGAGCTCCTACGAGCAGTACTTC

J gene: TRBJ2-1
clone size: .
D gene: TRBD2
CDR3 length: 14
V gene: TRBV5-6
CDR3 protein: CASSLAAQLNEQFF
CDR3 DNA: TGTGCCAGCAGTCTAGCGGCGCAACTCAATGAGCAGTTCTTC